One sample yielded the 10 T cell receptor beta chains listed below, sequenced in a study of T cell repertoires in cytomegalovirus infection. TCRdb itself ran the reads through MiXCR, one entry per CDR3 protein. This table holds about 240,000 distinct CDR3 sequences, over 9% found once. The sequenced sample was PBMCs. The receptors come from a human donor in good health (CMV status not recorded). Some clones in this sample may be carry-over from other donors' samples.

This clonotype was detected a few times. The genes are TRBV5-6 and TRBJ2-1; D is unclear. The CDR3 is 14 residues long. Germline CDR1 and CDR2: SGHDT and YYEEEE. Trimming removed 4 bases from V and 5 bases from J, with 13 bases in between. DNA of the CDR3: TGTGCCAGCAGCCCGAGCCTGCAGGACAATGAGCAGTTCTTC. Its translation: CASSPSLQDNEQFF.

The V and J genes are TRBV19 and TRBJ2-2; D ambiguous. Germline V gives CDR1 LNHDA, CDR2 SQIVND (reference sequence). The V and J ends lost 7 bases and 6 bases respectively, with 12 bases between them. The CDR3 is made up of 13 amino acids. The CDR3 loop reads CASTSTRPGELFF. CDR3 bases: TGTGCCAGTACTTCAACCCGGCCCGGGGAGCTGTTTTTT. Filled out from reference TRBV19 and TRBJ2-2, the complete variable domain reads DGGITQSPKYLFRKEGQNVTLSCEQNLNHDAMYWYRQDPGQGLRLIYYSQIVNDFQKGDIAEGYSVSREKKESFPLTVTSAQKNPTAFYLCASTSTRPGELFFGEGSRLTVL.

This clonotype was seen repeatedly, ten times or more. V usage is TRBV7-2 and J usage is TRBJ2-4; D is undetermined. The CDR3 is 11 amino acids. With 4 bases removed from V and 8 bases from J, the gap between germline ends came to 6 bases. Germline V gene lookup returns CDR1 SGHTA and CDR2 FQGNSA. CDR3 region: CASSSLDIQYF. CDR3 nucleotide sequence: TGTGCCAGCAGCTCCTTAGACATTCAGTACTTC.

This clonotype was recorded at least ten times. This sequence joins TRBV11-2 and TRBJ2-3; no definite D call. Germline V gene sequence: CDR1 SGHAT, CDR2 FQNNGV. CDR3 length: 13 amino acids. V lost 0 bases and J 6 bases, leaving 7 bases between the germline ends. CDR3 sequence reads: CASSLDTADTQYF. The CDR3 bases are TGTGCCAGCAGCTTAGATACGGCGGATACGCAGTATTTT. The entire variable domain, with the rest obtained from reference TRBV11-2 and TRBJ2-3, is as follows: EAGVAQSPRYKIIEKRQSVAFWCNPISGHATLYWYQQILGQGPKLLIQFQNNGVVDDSQLPKDRFSAERLKGVDSTLKIQPAKLEDSAVYLCASSLDTADTQYFGPGTRLTVL.

This clonotype was seen only a few times. The chain carries TRBV28 and TRBJ1-5, with 7 nucleotides matching TRBD1. V dropped 3 bases and J dropped 6; count of bases not matched to a gene: 2. CDR1 is MDHEN, CDR2 SYDVKM, per germline. CDR3 length: 13 residues. The CDR3 DNA sequence: TGTGCCAGCAGTTTGAACAGGGGTCAGCCCCAGCATTTT. It yields the protein CASSLNRGQPQHF.

The chain carries TRBV28 and TRBJ2-7; 12 positions match TRBD2. The V gene's germline CDR1 is MDHEN and CDR2 SYDVKM. V lost 6 bases to trimming and J lost 4 bases; unmatched junction nucleotides: 7. The CDR3 totals 15 residues. As DNA, the CDR3 is TGTGCCAGCAGCCCTAGCGGGAGGGCCTTTTACGAGCAGTACTTC. Translating gives CASSPSGRAFYEQYF.

The V call is TRBV12-3 or TRBV12-4, the J call TRBJ2-7; unclear D gene. Trimming stripped 2 bases from V and 3 bases from J, with 11 bases between. The CDR3 is made up of 14 amino acids. The CDR3 loop is CASSLTGQLYEQYF. In DNA, the CDR3 is TGTGCCAGCAGTTTAACGGGCCAGCTCTACGAGCAGTACTTC.

This clonotype was counted between two and nine times. The chain links TRBV29-1 to TRBJ2-7; 7 bases are a match to TRBD1. V shed 7 bases, J shed 5 bases, and the junction held 8 bases outside the gene matches. This CDR3 spans 12 amino acids. Germline CDR1 is SQVTM and CDR2 is ANQGSEA. The CDR3 reads CSALTGYHEQYF. The CDR3 region has the DNA TGCAGCGCGTTGACAGGGTACCACGAGCAGTACTTC.

This clonotype has a count of ten or more. CDR3 loop: CASGQGGYNEQFF. Here the CDR3 DNA reads TGTGCCAGCGGGCAGGGAGGATACAATGAGCAGTTCTTC. V usage is TRBV11-3 and J usage is TRBJ2-1, with D possibly being TRBD2 (6 bases). Germline V lookup: CDR1 SGHNT, CDR2 YENEEA. Trimming cost V 8 bases and J 4 bases, with 12 bases left between them. CDR3 length equals 13 residues. Complete variable domain (other parts from reference TRBV11-3 and TRBJ2-1): EAGVVQSPRYKIIEKKQPVAFWCNPISGHNTLYWYLQNLGQGPELLIRYENEEAVDDSQLPKDRFSAERLKGVDSTLKIQPAELGDSAVYLCASGQGGYNEQFFGPGTRLTVL.

This clonotype was seen only a few times. CDR3 DNA: TGTGCCAGCAGTGGGGACACCTGGAGGACTGAAGCTTTCTTT. This codes for CASSGDTWRTEAFF. The chain carries TRBV2 and TRBJ1-1, with a possible D match to TRBD1 (6 bases). Germline loops: CDR1 SNHLY, CDR2 FYNNEI. V was trimmed by 4 bases and J by 5 bases, leaving 14 bases between them. This CDR3 contains 14 residues.